This T cell receptor (beta chain) was identified during a study of early T cells in non-severe SARS-CoV-2 infection. Looking at the study overall: Sequencing targeted bulk RNA from unsorted whole blood, leaving chains unpaired.

On this clonotype: The antigen remains unidentified.

Trimming took off 5 bases at V and 9 bases at J, with 11 bases between the two ends. This CDR3 region has 13 residues. Germline V gene lookup returns CDR1 SEHNR and CDR2 FQNEAQ (reference sequence). Unique molecular identifier tags were affixed to discrete cDNA molecules. TCRdb recomputed calls from the 5' RACE reads with MiXCR, one row per CDR3 protein. The data show under 35,000 distinct CDR3 sequences, about 5.2% seen once. Study-wide results and limits: CD4 and private specificities were missed by VDJdb matching, which favored anti-spike CD8 responses.

The sample consisted of whole blood. This receptor was taken from an adult who was a healthcare worker with PCR-confirmed SARS-CoV-2 infection or an uninfected control (not recorded which). This rearrangement joins TRBV7-9 to TRBJ1-6; D is undetermined. CDR3 nucleotides: TGTGCCAGCAGCCCGGACGGAAGTTCACCCCTCCACTTT. Protein product: CASSPDGSSPLHF.